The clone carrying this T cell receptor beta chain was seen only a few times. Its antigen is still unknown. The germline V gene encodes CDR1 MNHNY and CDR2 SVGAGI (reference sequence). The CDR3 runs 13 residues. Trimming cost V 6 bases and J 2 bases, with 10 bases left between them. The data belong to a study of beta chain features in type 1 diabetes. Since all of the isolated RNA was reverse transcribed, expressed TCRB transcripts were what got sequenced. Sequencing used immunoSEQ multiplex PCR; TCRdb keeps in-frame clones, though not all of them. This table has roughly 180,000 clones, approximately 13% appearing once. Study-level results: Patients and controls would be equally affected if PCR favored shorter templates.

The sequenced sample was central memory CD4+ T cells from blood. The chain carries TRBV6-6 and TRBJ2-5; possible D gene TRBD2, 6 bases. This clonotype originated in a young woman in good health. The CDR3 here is CASRRGWQETQYF. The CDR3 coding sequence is TGTGCCAGCAGGCGGGGATGGCAAGAGACCCAGTACTTC.